These 20 T cell receptor beta chains were sequenced from one sample in a study of CD8+ T cells in alopecia areata. Extraction and reverse transcription of RNA yielded cDNA as the sequencing template. Libraries were prepared by immunoSEQ multiplex PCR; TCRdb keeps only in-frame clonotypes and omits some of them. Of 100,000 to 150,000 clones in the sample, 47% were seen once. The sample comprised NKG2D-low CD8+ T cells sorted from blood. These receptors all stem from a human donor with alopecia areata.

V usage is TRBV5-1 and J usage is TRBJ2-7; D is ambiguous. The V end was cut by 0 bases, the J end by 0 bases, with 10 bases between. There are 15 residues in the CDR3. The germline V gene has CDR1 SGHRS and CDR2 YFSETQ. The CDR3 reads CASSLEPGSSYEQYF. The CDR3 DNA follows: TGCGCCAGCAGCTTGGAGCCAGGTAGCTCCTACGAGCAGTACTTC.

Only a few counts were recorded for this clone. J is TRBJ1-2 and V is TRBV29-1; 7 nucleotides match TRBD1. The junction had 15 bases not matched to a gene; V was cut back by 1 base and J by 4 bases. Per germline, CDR1 SQVTM and CDR2 ANQGSEA. The CDR3 is 17 amino acids. CDR3 sequence (DNA): TGCAGCGTTGAAGGGGATCAACGACAGGGAGGGGGCTATGGCTACACCTTC. It yields the protein CSVEGDQRQGGGYGYTF.

The rearrangement uses TRBV27 and TRBJ2-7, with TRBD2 identical over 11 bases. V trimming: 4 bases; J trimming: 1 base; junction bases outside the gene matches: 0. This CDR3 comprises 14 residues. Germline-derived CDR1 and CDR2 are MNHEY and SMNVEV (reference sequence). In DNA, the CDR3 is TGTGCCAGCAGTTCTAGCGGGGGGTCCTACGAGCAGTACTTC. It is translated as CASSSSGGSYEQYF.

This clone was recorded a few times. This chain connects TRBV7-8 to TRBJ2-7; D is perhaps TRBD1 (6 bases). Per germline, CDR1 SGHVS and CDR2 FQNEAQ. The CDR3 covers 15 residues. With 2 bases removed from V and 3 bases from J, the gap between germline ends came to 14 bases. CDR3 bases: TGTGCCAGCAGCTTAACCGCAGGGGAAGGCTACGAGCAGTACTTC. Its protein product is CASSLTAGEGYEQYF.

The chain links TRBV6-4 to TRBJ2-3; 9 bases agree with TRBD2. Germline-derived CDR1 and CDR2 are MRHNA and SNTAGT. With V trimmed by 0 bases and J by 0 bases, 1 base remained unmatched. The CDR3 length is 16 residues. CDR3 amino acids: CASSDSAGGSTDTQYF. The CDR3 nucleotides read TGTGCCAGCAGTGACTCAGCGGGGGGAAGCACAGATACGCAGTATTTT.

This clone was counted between two and nine times. The V and J genes are TRBV9 and TRBJ1-2; D may be TRBD1 (6 bases). The ends were cut back, 0 bases at V and 3 bases at J, with 6 bases in the middle. The germline gives CDR1 SGDLS, CDR2 YYNGEE. The CDR3 is 13 amino acids. The CDR3 DNA is TGTGCCAGCAGCGTAGAGGGGGACTATGGCTACACCTTC. The encoded protein is CASSVEGDYGYTF.

V is TRBV27 and J is TRBJ2-3; D call uncertain. The CDR3 covers 11 residues. Trimming removed 6 bases at V and 1 base at J, with 2 bases between. Germline CDR1 is MNHEY and CDR2 is SMNVEV (reference sequence). CDR3 amino acids: CASRGTDTQYF. In nucleotides, the CDR3 is TGTGCCAGCAGAGGCACAGATACGCAGTATTTT.

This rearrangement joins TRBV30 to TRBJ1-2; 7 bases map to TRBD1. Trimming took 5 bases from V and 7 from J; bases not matched to a gene: 7. The CDR3 has 12 residues. Germline-derived CDR1 and CDR2 are GTSNPN and SVGIG (reference sequence). In nucleotides, the CDR3 is TGTGCCTGGGGACAGGAACAACCTGGCTACACCTTC. Protein product: CAWGQEQPGYTF.

The V and J genes are TRBV29-1 and TRBJ2-3, with D perhaps TRBD2 (5 bases). The CDR3 is 13 amino acids. CDR1 is SQVTM, CDR2 ANQGSEA, per germline. The V end lost 3 bases, the J end lost 0 bases, and 7 bases lay between the germline ends. CDR3 bases: TGCAGCGTTGATGGCGGGAGCACAGATACGCAGTATTTT. Translation gives CSVDGGSTDTQYF.

This clone turned up a few times. This CDR3 reads CASSYMTGRTSYEQYF. Here the CDR3 DNA reads TGTGCCAGCAGTTACATGACCGGGAGGACCTCCTACGAGCAGTACTTC. V usage is TRBV6-6 and J usage is TRBJ2-7; TRBD2 agrees at 7 bases. The CDR3 consists of 16 residues. The ends lost 2 bases at V and 0 bases at J; junction bases unmatched: 7. From germline, CDR1 is MNHNY and CDR2 SVGAGI (reference sequence).

The genes are TRBV29-1 and TRBJ2-1, with 8 bases lining up with TRBD1. CDR1 is SQVTM, CDR2 ANQGSEA, per germline. J lost 6 bases, V lost 4 bases, and 8 bases had no gene match. This CDR3 contains 14 residues. CDR3: CSVGEWDRSNEQFF. The CDR3 region has the DNA TGCAGCGTTGGGGAGTGGGACAGGTCCAATGAGCAGTTCTTC.

The chain has TRBV5-1 and TRBJ2-7, with D maybe TRBD2 (5 bases). V lost 7 bases and J 3 bases, leaving 17 bases between the germline ends. The CDR3 is 14 residues long. Germline V gives CDR1 SGHRS, CDR2 YFSETQ. CDR3 in amino acids: CASHETNGNYEQYF. Written as DNA, the CDR3 is TGCGCCAGCCATGAAACCAACGGGAACTACGAGCAGTACTTC.

The V call is TRBV29-1, the J call TRBJ1-2, with D uncertain. The germline V gene has CDR1 SQVTM and CDR2 ANQGSEA. Trimming took off 2 bases at V and 0 bases at J, with 7 bases between the two ends. This CDR3 region has 13 residues. The CDR3, as DNA: TGCAGCGTTGAAATCGACACTAACTATGGCTACACCTTC. This gives the protein CSVEIDTNYGYTF. Filled out from reference TRBV29-1 and TRBJ1-2, the complete variable domain reads SAVISQKPSRDICQRGTSLTIQCQVDSQVTMMFWYRQQPGQSLTLIATANQGSEATYESGFVIDKFPISRPNLTFSTLTVSNMSPEDSSIYLCSVEIDTNYGYTFGSGTRLTVV.

This clone was counted only a few times. The chain is built from TRBV7-9 and TRBJ2-1; 11 positions agree with TRBD2. Germline V lookup: CDR1 SEHNR, CDR2 FQNEAQ (reference sequence). The CDR3 length is 15 residues. Trimming removed 5 bases from V and 3 bases from J; junction bases left unmatched: 3. The CDR3 nucleotides are TGTGCCAGCAGCCAGACTAGCGGGAACTACAATGAGCAGTTCTTC. It specifies CASSQTSGNYNEQFF.

This clone has only one observation. This chain connects TRBV4-1 to TRBJ2-7, with D perhaps matching TRBD1 (5 bases). Germline V CDR1 and CDR2: MGHRA, YSYEKL. Deletions cut 1 base from V and 5 bases from J, with 12 bases between. There are 14 residues in the CDR3. In nucleotides, the CDR3 is TGCGCCAGCAGCCAAGGTTCAGGGCTGGACGAGCAGTACTTC. Amino acid sequence: CASSQGSGLDEQYF.

The chain links TRBV5-1 to TRBJ2-7; the match to TRBD1 covers 10 bases. The V and J ends lost 4 bases and 3 bases, in that order; junction bases with no gene match: 4. Germline lookup yields CDR1 SGHRS and CDR2 YFSETQ. The CDR3 consists of 14 residues. CDR3 protein: CASSPDRGIYEQYF. The DNA of the CDR3 is TGCGCCAGCAGCCCGGACAGGGGGATCTACGAGCAGTACTTC.

The rearrangement links TRBV5-4 to TRBJ2-7; D is perhaps TRBD1 (6 bases). The V gene lost 1 base and the J gene lost 5 bases, with 10 bases spanning the gap. This CDR3 spans 13 amino acids. Looked up from germline, CDR1 is SGHNT and CDR2 is YYREEE (reference sequence). The CDR3 DNA is TGTGCCAGCAGCTTGTTGGCAGGGGACGAGCAGTACTTC. It specifies CASSLLAGDEQYF.

This chain uses TRBV20-1 with TRBJ2-4; no clear D gene. V was shortened by 6 bases and J by 12 bases, with 15 bases between the two germline ends. The CDR3 has 11 residues. Germline CDR1 DFQATT, CDR2 SNEGSKA (reference sequence). This chain's CDR3 is CSANGGVPQYF. Here the CDR3 DNA reads TGCAGTGCCAACGGTGGGGTACCTCAGTACTTC.

This chain uses TRBV4-1 with TRBJ1-5; the D is unclear. The CDR3 totals 15 residues. Germline assignment: CDR1 MGHRA and CDR2 YSYEKL. Trimming left V 1 base short and J 0 bases short, with 7 bases between. CDR3: CASSQAYTSNQPQHF. The CDR3 nucleotides are TGCGCCAGCAGCCAAGCCTACACTAGCAATCAGCCCCAGCATTTT.

The chain joins TRBV29-1 to TRBJ1-1; D is possibly TRBD1 (6 bases). Per germline, CDR1 SQVTM and CDR2 ANQGSEA. V was clipped by 0 bases and J by 6 bases, with 17 bases between them. The CDR3 consists of 15 residues. The CDR3 nucleotides read TGCAGCGTTGAAGACTCACAGGGCGCTGTGGCTGAAGCTTTCTTT. It is translated as CSVEDSQGAVAEAFF.